This T cell receptor beta chain was profiled in a study of human T cells and chemical hapten exposure. General study findings and limits: No alteration of TCRs above 1 in 1000 frequency was seen with DPC sensitization.

Trimming took off 3 bases at V and 11 bases at J, with 13 bases between the two ends. This CDR3 has 12 amino acids. A word on this clonotype: Its antigen is unknown.

RNA extraction used unfractionated whole blood as the source of total RNA. Within the library, unique molecular identifiers were attached to each individual cDNA molecule. Under the authors' procedure: Per-sample TCR counts ranged from about 23,224 to 750,000, median roughly 96,000. TCRdb recomputed calls from the 5' RACE reads with MiXCR, one row per CDR3 protein. TCRdb, not the original authors, processed these V and J calls. Here the sample spans roughly 120,000 distinct CDR3 sequences, around 20% being singletons. The clonotype was recovered from a human donor in good health. V usage is TRBV12-3 or TRBV12-4 and J usage is TRBJ1-2; D not certain. CDR3 coding DNA: TGTGCCAGCAGTTTGGACGGACTGAGTTACACCTTC. Translating gives CASSLDGLSYTF.